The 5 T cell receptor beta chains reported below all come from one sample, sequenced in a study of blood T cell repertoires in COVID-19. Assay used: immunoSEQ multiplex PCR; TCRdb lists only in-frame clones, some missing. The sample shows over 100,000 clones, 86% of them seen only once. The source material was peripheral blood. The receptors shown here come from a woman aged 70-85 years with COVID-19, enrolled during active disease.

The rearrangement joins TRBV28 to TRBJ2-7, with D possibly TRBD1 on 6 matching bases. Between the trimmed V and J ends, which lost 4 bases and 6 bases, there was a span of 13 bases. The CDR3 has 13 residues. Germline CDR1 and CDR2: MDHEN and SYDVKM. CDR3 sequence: CASSSYRVPEQYF. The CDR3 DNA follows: TGTGCCAGCAGTTCCTACAGGGTTCCCGAGCAGTACTTC.

The DNA of the CDR3 is TGTGCCAGCCAGACAGGGGGGTATGATGGCTACACCTTC. The encoded protein is CASQTGGYDGYTF. This chain links TRBV18 with TRBJ1-2; 9 bases map to TRBD1. The CDR3 consists of 13 residues. Germline trimming cut 8 bases from V and 6 bases from J; bases unmatched to any gene: 7. Germline V gene data show CDR1 as KGHSH and CDR2 as LQKENI.

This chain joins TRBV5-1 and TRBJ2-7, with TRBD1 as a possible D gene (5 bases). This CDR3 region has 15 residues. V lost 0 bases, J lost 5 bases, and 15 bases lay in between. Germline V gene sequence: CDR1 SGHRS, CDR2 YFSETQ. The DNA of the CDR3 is TGCGCCAGCAGCTTGGGCGGAGCAGGGATGAACGAGCAGTACTTC. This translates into CASSLGGAGMNEQYF.

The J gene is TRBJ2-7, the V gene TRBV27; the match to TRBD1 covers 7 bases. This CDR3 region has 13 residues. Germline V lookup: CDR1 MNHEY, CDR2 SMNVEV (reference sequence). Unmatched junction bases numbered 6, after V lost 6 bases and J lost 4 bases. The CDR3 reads CASSFNRGYEQYF. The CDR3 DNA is TGTGCCAGCAGCTTTAACAGGGGTTACGAGCAGTACTTC.

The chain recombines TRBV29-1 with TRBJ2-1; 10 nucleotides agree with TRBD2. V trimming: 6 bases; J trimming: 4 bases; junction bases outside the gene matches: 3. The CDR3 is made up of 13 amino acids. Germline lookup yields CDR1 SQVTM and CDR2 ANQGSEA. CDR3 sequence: CSVGTSAYNEQFF. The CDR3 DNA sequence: TGCAGCGTAGGGACTAGCGCGTACAATGAGCAGTTCTTC.